By proportion, the clone carrying this T cell receptor beta chain is medium-sized. The antigen is unknown. The data derive from a study of metastatic and nonmetastatic thyroid tumors. Study results and caveats: TCR beta diversity was reportedly significantly higher in malignant thyroid tumors than benign nodules, in blood and tumor.

Before thyroid surgery, none of the patients had received any treatment. Trimming pared 6 bases from V and 0 bases from J, leaving 11 bases between. Germline V gene sequence: CDR1 MDHEN, CDR2 SYDVKM. The CDR3 runs 14 residues. TCRdb re-called clones via MiXCR from the PCR reads. The table has about 39,000 clones, 12% seen once. The sequence derives from a male donor with papillary thyroid cancer or a benign thyroid nodule (not recorded which). Some clones in this sample may be carry-over from other donors' samples. Sample: blood. The rearrangement joins TRBV28 to TRBJ1-2; D is uncertain. CDR3 protein: CASRPYVANYGYTF. CDR3 in DNA: TGTGCCAGCAGGCCTTACGTGGCTAACTATGGCTACACCTTC.